This T cell receptor (beta chain) came from a study of shared clonotypes between healthy human individuals (dated by TCRdb to between 2020 and 2021). General notes on the study: A few men and two women, aged 18 to 49 years, made up the cohort. Per donor, three plates each were used for CD4 naive and CD4 memory, two for CD8 naive, and one for CD8 memory. Blood TCR repertoires of four to six healthy adults were deeply sequenced to estimate repertoire size and the extent of clonotype sharing between individuals. Different laboratories and diverse techniques were used to prepare libraries and sequence TCR repertoires, to increase sequencing depth and limit assay-specific biases. Per donor, leukapheresis produced somewhere between about 0.9 and 9.5 billion PBMCs. Paper-wide results and their limitations: Larger estimated clonotype richness was generally found for naive subsets than for memory subsets. Because the study included a small number of donors, the genetic and exposure-history diversity represented was limited. When several donors were compared, the shared fraction of clonotypes was about 5% for naive CD4, approximately 3.5% for naive CD8, 2.3% for memory CD4, and roughly 0.4% for memory CD8. Pairwise subsampling led to the expectation that sequencing depth would affect the degree of clonotype sharing among donors. Compared with non-shared clonotypes, the clonotypes found in all four sorted-subset donors had higher generation probabilities. Even with the large sequencing depth, rarefaction of the sorted-subset datasets indicated that sequencing was incomplete. Sampling was limited to blood, and TCR repertoires in tissue likely differ from TCR repertoires in blood.

The donors were healthy, HIV-negative adults with no recently reported acute infections or vaccinations. Every donor was a Caucasian adult living in Nashville, Tennessee, USA. Magnetic negative selection was used to enrich CD4+ T cells, after which naive cells were positively selected on CD45RA and the negative fraction became the memory subset. Blood was collected by leukapheresis, and PBMCs were isolated by Ficoll-Histopaque density gradient centrifugation and then cryopreserved in liquid nitrogen vapor phase. Purity and quantity of every magnetically sorted T cell population were checked by analytical flow cytometry. Each sorted fraction had its genomic DNA isolated and then quantified by UV absorbance on a Nanodrop 2000c. Remarks on this clone: The antigen this receptor binds is unknown. Per-base qualities were not stored, and no clone one base away is much larger.

Using the deep immunoSEQ assay, TCR CDR3 regions were amplified from genomic DNA by multiplex PCR. Extracted genomic DNA from each cell subset was spread evenly across all wells of several immunoSEQ 96-well plates, with each plate serving as a replicate. For sorted subsets, 150 to 250 ng of genomic DNA, equivalent to some 30,000 T cell genomes, went into each replicate PCR. Purified libraries were measured with a Qubit 3.0 fluorometer, size-checked on a Bioanalyzer 2100, and measured again with the KAPA Library Quantification kit. Each immunoSEQ 96-well plate was sequenced on its own single-read 150-cycle Illumina NextSeq 550 flow cell. Per the authors' processing: Because the immunoSEQ output held only junctional sequences and lacked quality scores, the filtering could not match the filtering applied to full-length reads. Sequences were annotated with PyIR, a Python wrapper for IgBLAST v1.9, and V/J genes and CDR3 were assigned using IMGT germline references. Reads were removed for weak V/J assignments (E-value above 1e-6), missing CDR3, stop codons, out-of-frame junctions, or ambiguous translated residues. V3J clonotypes were defined by identical inferred V gene, J gene, and CDR3 amino acid sequence. Percentage overlap between repertoires was computed as shared unique clonotypes divided by the size of the smaller repertoire. RTK rarefaction, the Chao1 estimator, and Recon v2.1 estimates of unobserved clonotypes were used to assess repertoire richness. For all TCRbeta clonotypes obtained by the gDNA method from a handful of donors, generation probabilities were computed with OLGA. Imported from immuneACCESS, the table was reduced by TCRdb to in-frame sequences with V and J called. These copies leave out some clones; in studies compared against another copy, an unresolved V gene accounts for under half, and the cause of the remainder is not known. V and J calls plus clone size are reproduced from that table; the DNA served to infer D and trimming. In this sample the table shows under 650,000 clones, around 96% of which occur a single time. The ten largest clonotypes hold about 0.064% of the sample.

The CDR3 spans 18 residues, from the cysteine through the phenylalanine. Only CDR3 DNA remains: 54 bases, in frame from the first base. Source material: naive CD4+ T cells sorted from blood. According to the study, the label for this sample's cell subset or site signals: CD45RA+ positively selected. The chain is assembled from TRBV21-1 and TRBJ2-2; whether TRBD1, the table's D call, matches the DNA was not checked. TRBV21-1 is marked as a pseudogene. The receptor's source is a woman in her thirties in good health. The CDR3 protein sequence reads: CASSKATLGQGSPGELFF. The sequence in DNA is TGTGCCAGCAGCAAAGCAACTCTAGGACAGGGGAGTCCCGGGGAGCTGTTTTTT.